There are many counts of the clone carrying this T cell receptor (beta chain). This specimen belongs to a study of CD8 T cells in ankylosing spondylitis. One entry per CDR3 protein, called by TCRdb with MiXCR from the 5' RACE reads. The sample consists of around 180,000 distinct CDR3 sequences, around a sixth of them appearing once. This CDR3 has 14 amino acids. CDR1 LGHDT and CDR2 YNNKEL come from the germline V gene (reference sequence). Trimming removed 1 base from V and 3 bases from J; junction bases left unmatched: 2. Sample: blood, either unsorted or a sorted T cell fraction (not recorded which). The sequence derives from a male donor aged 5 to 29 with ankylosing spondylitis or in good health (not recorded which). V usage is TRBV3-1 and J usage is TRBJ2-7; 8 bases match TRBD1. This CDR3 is CASSQGTGFYEQYV. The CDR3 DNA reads TGTGCCAGCAGCCAAGGGACAGGGTTCTACGAGCAGTACGTC.